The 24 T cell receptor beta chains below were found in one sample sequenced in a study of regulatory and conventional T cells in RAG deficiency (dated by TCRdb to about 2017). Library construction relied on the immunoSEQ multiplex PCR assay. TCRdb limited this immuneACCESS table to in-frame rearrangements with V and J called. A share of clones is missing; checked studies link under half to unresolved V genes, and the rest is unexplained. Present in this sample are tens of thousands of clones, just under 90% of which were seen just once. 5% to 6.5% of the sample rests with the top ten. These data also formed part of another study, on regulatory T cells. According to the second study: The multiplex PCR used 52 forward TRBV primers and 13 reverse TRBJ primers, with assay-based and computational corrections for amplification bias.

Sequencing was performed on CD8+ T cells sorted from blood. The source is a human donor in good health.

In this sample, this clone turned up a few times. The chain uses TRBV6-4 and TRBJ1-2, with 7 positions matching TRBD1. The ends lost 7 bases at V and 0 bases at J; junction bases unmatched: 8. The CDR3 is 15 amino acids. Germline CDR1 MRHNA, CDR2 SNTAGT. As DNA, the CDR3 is TGTGCCAGCACCATAGGACAGGAAGCTAACTATGGCTACACCTTC. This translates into CASTIGQEANYGYTF.

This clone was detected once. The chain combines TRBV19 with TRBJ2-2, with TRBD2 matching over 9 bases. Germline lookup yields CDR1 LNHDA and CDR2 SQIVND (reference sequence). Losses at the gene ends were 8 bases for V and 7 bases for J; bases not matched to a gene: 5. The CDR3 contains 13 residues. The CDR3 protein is CASAGGPGGELFF. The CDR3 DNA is TGTGCCAGTGCGGGAGGGCCGGGCGGGGAGCTGTTTTTT.

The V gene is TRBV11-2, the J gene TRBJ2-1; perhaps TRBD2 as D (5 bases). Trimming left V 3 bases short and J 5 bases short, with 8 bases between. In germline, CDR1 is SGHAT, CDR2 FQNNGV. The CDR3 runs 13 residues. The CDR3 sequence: CASSFGEDNEQFF. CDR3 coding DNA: TGTGCCAGCAGCTTCGGGGAAGACAATGAGCAGTTCTTC.

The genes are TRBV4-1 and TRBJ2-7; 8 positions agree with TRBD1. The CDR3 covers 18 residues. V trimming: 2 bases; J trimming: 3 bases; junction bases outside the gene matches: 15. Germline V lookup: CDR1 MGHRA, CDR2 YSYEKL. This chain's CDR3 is CASSQQNLPQGAFYEQYF. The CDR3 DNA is TGCGCCAGCAGCCAACAAAACCTCCCTCAGGGGGCCTTCTACGAGCAGTACTTC.

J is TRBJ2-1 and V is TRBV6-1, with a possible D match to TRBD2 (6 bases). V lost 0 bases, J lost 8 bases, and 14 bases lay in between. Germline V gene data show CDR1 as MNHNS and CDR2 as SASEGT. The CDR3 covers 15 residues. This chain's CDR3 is CASSEAGLPGHEQFF. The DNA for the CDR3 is TGTGCCAGCAGTGAAGCGGGACTGCCCGGCCATGAGCAGTTCTTC.

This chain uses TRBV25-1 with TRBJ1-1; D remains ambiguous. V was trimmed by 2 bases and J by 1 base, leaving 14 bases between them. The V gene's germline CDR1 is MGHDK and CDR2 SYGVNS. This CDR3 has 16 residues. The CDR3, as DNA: TGTGCCAGCAGTGAAGGGAATGTGTTAGGGAACACTGAAGCTTTCTTT. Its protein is CASSEGNVLGNTEAFF.

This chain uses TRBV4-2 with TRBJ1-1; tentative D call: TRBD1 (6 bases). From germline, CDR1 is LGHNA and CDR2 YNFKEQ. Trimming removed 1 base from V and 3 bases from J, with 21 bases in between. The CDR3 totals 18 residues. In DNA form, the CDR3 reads TGTGCCAGCAGCCAAGCTGAGGGGGGCGGAAGGGCCGACACTGAAGCTTTCTTT. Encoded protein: CASSQAEGGGRADTEAFF.

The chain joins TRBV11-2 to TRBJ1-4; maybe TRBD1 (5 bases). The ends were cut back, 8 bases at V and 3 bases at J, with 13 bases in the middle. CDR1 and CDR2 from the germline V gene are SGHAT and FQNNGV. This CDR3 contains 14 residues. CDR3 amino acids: CASRPRDSNEKLFF. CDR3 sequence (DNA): TGTGCCAGCCGACCTCGGGACTCTAATGAAAAACTGTTTTTT.

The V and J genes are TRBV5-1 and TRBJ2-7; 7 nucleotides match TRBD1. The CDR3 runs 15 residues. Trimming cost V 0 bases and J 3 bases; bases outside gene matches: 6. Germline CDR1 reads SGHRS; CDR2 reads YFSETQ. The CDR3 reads CASSLATGLNYEQYF. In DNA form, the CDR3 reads TGCGCCAGCAGCTTGGCGACAGGGCTTAACTACGAGCAGTACTTC. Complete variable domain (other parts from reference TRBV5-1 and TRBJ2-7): KAGVTQTPRYLIKTRGQQVTLSCSPISGHRSVSWYQQTPGQGLQFLFEYFSETQRNKGNFPGRFSGRQFSNSRSEMNVSTLELGDSALYLCASSLATGLNYEQYFGPGTRLTVT.

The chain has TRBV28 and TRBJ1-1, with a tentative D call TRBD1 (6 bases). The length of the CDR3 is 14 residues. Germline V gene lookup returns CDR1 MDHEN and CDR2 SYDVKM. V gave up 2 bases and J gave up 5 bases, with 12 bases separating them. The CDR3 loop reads CASSLTGARTEAFF. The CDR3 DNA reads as TGTGCCAGCAGTTTAACGGGGGCCCGGACTGAAGCTTTCTTT. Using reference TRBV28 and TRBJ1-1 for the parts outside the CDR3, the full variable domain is DVKVTQSSRYLVKRTGEKVFLECVQDMDHENMFWYRQDPGLGLRLIYFSYDVKMKEKGDIPEGYSVSREKKERFSLILESASTNQTSMYLCASSLTGARTEAFFGQGTRLTVV.

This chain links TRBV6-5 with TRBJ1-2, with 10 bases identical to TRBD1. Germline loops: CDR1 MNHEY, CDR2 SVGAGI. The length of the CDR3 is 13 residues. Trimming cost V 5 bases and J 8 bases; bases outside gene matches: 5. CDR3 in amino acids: CASSRQGAEGYTF. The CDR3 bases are TGTGCCAGCAGTCGACAGGGGGCTGAGGGCTACACCTTC.

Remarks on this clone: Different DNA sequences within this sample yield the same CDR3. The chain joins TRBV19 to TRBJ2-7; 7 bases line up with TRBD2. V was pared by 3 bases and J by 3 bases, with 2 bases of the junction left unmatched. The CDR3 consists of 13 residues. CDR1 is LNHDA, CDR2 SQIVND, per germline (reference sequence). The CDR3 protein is CASSMGGNYEQYF. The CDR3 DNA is TGTGCCAGTAGTATGGGAGGGAACTACGAGCAGTACTTC.

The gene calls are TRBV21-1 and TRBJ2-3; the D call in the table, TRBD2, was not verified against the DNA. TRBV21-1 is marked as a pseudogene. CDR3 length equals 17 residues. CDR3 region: CASSPPGLAGTTDTQYF. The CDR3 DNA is TGTGCCAGCAGCCCCCCGGGACTAGCGGGGACCACAGATACGCAGTATTTT.

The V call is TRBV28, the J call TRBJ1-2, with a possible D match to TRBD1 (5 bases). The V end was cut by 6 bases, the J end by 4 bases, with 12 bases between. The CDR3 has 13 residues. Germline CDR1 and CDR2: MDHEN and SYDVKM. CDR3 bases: TGTGCCAGCAGGCCCGACAGTACCTATGGCTACACCTTC. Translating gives CASRPDSTYGYTF.

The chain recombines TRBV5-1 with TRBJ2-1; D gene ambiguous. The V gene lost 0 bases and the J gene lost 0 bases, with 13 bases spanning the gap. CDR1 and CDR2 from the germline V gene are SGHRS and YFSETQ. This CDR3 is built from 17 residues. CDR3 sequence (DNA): TGCGCCAGCAGCTTGGTAGGCATCCGAAGCTCCTACAATGAGCAGTTCTTC. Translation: CASSLVGIRSSYNEQFF.

Here the CDR3 DNA reads TGTGCCAGCAGCGGGGGGGCCGCCCTCGAGCAGTACTTC. Translating gives CASSGGAALEQYF. V is TRBV6-1 and J is TRBJ2-7; 8 nucleotides agree with TRBD2. Per the germline V gene, CDR1 is MNHNS and CDR2 is SASEGT. V shed 6 bases, J shed 6 bases, and the junction held 7 bases outside the gene matches. This CDR3 is built from 13 residues.

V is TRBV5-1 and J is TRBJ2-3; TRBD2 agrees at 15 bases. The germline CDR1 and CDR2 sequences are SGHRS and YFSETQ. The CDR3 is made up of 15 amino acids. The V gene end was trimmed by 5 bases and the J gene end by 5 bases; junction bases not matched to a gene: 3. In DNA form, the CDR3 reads TGCGCCAGCAGTCGGACTAGCGGGAGGGGAGATACGCAGTATTTT. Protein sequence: CASSRTSGRGDTQYF.

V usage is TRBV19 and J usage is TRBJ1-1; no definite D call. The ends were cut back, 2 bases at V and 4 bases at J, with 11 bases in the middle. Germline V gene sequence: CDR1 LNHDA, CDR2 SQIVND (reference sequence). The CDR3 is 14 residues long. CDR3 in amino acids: CASSITVSGTEAFF. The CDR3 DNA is TGTGCCAGTAGTATAACCGTCTCGGGCACTGAAGCTTTCTTT.

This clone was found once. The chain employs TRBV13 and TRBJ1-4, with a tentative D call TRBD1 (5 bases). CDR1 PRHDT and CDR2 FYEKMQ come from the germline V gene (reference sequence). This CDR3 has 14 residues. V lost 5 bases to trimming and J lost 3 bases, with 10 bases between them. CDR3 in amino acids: CASSLREANEKLFF. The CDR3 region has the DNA TGTGCCAGCAGCCTCAGGGAGGCTAATGAAAAACTGTTTTTT. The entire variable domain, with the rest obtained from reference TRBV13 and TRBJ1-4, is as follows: AAGVIQSPRHLIKEKRETATLKCYPIPRHDTVYWYQQGPGQDPQFLISFYEKMQSDKGSIPDRFSAQQFSDYHSELNMSSLELGDSALYFCASSLREANEKLFFGSGTQLSVL.

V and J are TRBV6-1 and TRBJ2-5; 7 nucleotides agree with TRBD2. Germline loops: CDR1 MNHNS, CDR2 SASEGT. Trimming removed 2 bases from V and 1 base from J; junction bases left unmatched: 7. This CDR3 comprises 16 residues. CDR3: CASSEFGAGIQETQYF. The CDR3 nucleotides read TGTGCCAGCAGTGAATTTGGAGCGGGAATCCAAGAGACCCAGTACTTC.

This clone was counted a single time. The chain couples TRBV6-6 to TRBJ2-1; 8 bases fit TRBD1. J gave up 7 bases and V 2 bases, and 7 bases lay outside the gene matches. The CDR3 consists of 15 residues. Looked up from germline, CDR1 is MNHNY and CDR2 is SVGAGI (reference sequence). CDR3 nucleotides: TGTGCCAGCAGTTACCCCCAGGGGGCTGGGAATGAGCAGTTCTTC. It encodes CASSYPQGAGNEQFF.

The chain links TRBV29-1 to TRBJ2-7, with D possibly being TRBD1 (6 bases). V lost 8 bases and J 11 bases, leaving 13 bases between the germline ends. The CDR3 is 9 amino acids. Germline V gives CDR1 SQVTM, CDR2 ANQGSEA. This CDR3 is CSCLGAEYF. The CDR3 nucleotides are TGCAGCTGCTTGGGGGCTGAGTACTTC.

The DNA for the CDR3 is TGTGCCAGCAGTAACCCAGGGCAGTCCTACGAGCAGTACTTC. It encodes CASSNPGQSYEQYF. The chain couples TRBV6-6 to TRBJ2-7; maybe TRBD1 (5 bases). V shed 5 bases and J shed 1 base, with 12 bases lying between them. Germline CDR1 is MNHNY and CDR2 is SVGAGI (reference sequence). The CDR3 has 14 residues.

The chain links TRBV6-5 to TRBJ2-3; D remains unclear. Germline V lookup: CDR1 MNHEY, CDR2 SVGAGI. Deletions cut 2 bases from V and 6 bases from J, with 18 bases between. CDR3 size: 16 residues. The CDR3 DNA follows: TGTGCCAGCAGTTACCCTATGAAGGGTATTGGGGATACGCAGTATTTT. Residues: CASSYPMKGIGDTQYF.